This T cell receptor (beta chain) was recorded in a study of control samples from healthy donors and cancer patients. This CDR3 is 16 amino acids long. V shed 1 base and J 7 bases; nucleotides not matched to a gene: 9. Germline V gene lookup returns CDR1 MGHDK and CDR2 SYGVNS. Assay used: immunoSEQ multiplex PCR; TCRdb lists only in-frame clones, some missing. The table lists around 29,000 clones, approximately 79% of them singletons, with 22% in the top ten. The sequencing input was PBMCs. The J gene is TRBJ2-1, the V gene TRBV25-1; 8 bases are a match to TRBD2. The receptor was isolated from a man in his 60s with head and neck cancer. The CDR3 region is CASSESNGRARNEQFF. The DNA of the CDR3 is TGTGCCAGCAGTGAATCTAACGGGAGGGCCAGGAATGAGCAGTTCTTC. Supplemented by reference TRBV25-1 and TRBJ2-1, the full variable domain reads EADIYQTPRYLVIGTGKKITLECSQTMGHDKMYWYQQDPGMELHLIHYSYGVNSTEKGDLSSESTVSRIRTEHFPLTLESARPSHTSQYLCASSESNGRARNEQFFGPGTRLTVL.